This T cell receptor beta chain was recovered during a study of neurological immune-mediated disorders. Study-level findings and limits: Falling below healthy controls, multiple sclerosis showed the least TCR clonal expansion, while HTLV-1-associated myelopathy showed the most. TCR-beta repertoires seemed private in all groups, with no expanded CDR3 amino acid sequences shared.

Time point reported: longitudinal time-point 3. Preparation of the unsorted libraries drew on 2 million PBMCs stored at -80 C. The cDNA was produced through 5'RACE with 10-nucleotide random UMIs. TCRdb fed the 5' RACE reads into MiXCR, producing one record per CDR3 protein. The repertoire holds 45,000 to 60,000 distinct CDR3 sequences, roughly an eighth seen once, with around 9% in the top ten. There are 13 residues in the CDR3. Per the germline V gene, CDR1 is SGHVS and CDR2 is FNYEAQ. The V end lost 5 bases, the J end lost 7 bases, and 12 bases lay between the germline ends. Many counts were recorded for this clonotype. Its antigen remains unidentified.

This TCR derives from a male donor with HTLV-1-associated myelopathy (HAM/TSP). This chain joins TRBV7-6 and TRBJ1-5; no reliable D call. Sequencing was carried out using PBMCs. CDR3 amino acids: CASSPRPAQPQHF. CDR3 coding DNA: TGTGCCAGCAGCCCACGCCCTGCGCAGCCCCAGCATTTT. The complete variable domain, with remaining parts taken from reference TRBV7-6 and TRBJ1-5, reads GAGVSQSPRYKVTKRGQDVALRCDPISGHVSLYWYRQALGQGPEFLTYFNYEAQQDKSGLPNDRFSAERPEGSISTLTIQRTEQRDSAMYRCASSPRPAQPQHFGDGTRLSIL.